Listed below are T cell receptor beta chains from one sample, sequenced in a study of brain T cells in children with intractable seizures. Measured with immunoSEQ multiplex PCR; TCRdb has only the in-frame clones, and not every one. The repertoire has about 340,000 clones, 93% of them found once; the top ten carry under 7%. Source: peripheral blood, taken approximately 5 months after surgery. These receptors came from a boy under two years old with tuberous sclerosis and intractable seizures. Both conserved end residues are part of each CDR3. The D gene is left open where the match is weak. Size is stated for part of the rows, as once, few or many counts, or as a class when the clone is expanded.

TRBV4-1	-	TRBJ1-1	-	TGCGCCAGCAGCCGATTACAGGAGAACACTGAAGCTTTCTTT	CASSRLQENTEAFF
TRBV29-1	-	TRBJ1-2	-	TGCAGCGTTGAACAGGGGAATGGCTACACCTTC	CSVEQGNGYTF
TRBV9	-	TRBJ1-2	-	TGTGCCAGCAGCGTAGCACAGGGAAACTATGGCTACACCTTC	CASSVAQGNYGYTF
TRBV21-1	-	TRBJ1-5	-	TGTGCCAGCAGCCTCGGGCTGGAGCTGCGAAGCAATCAGCCCCAGCATTTT	CASSLGLELRSNQPQHF
TRBV9	once	TRBJ2-7	-	TGTGCCAGCAGCGTAGAAGCTGTCAGCTCCTACGAGCAGTACTTC	CASSVEAVSSYEQYF
TRBV19	-	TRBJ2-1	TRBD2	TGTGCCAGTAGTATAGACTCAACGGGGAGTCATTTTTTAGCGGGAGCTAACGACAATGAGCAGTTCTTC	CASSIDSTGSHFLAGANDNEQFF
TRBV28	-	TRBJ1-5	-	TGTGCCAGCAGTCCGGAGGACGGTAGCAATCAGCCCCAGCATTTT	CASSPEDGSNQPQHF
TRBV30	-	TRBJ2-5	-	TGTGCCTGGAGGGCCACGTACCAAGAGACCCAGTACTTC	CAWRATYQETQYF
TRBV5-5	-	TRBJ2-7	-	TGTGCCAGCAGCCCTTGGGGTAACTACGAGCAGTACTTC	CASSPWGNYEQYF
TRBV14	few	TRBJ2-1	TRBD2	TGTGCCAGCAGCCGTGTTAGCGGGAGAAATGAGCAGTTCTTC	CASSRVSGRNEQFF
TRBV2	-	TRBJ2-1	-	TGTGCCAGCAGTGATTTGCAGGGAAGCTCCTACAATGAGCAGTTCTTC	CASSDLQGSSYNEQFF
TRBV7-2	-	TRBJ2-7	TRBD2	TGTGCCAGCAGCCTTAGCGGGGCGGGAGTAGGCTACGAGCAGTACTTC	CASSLSGAGVGYEQYF
TRBV5-1	-	TRBJ2-1	TRBD2	TGCGCCAGCAGCTTAGGACTAGCGGGAGTTGGCTCTGAGCAGTTCTTC	CASSLGLAGVGSEQFF
TRBV24-1	-	TRBJ1-2	-	TGTGCCACCAGTGCCCCAGAGGCGGAAGCTAACTATGGCTACACCTTC	CATSAPEAEANYGYTF
TRBV6-1	-	TRBJ1-2	-	TGTGCCAGCAAACTCGGGAGATCTTTGTTCTACACCTTC	CASKLGRSLFYTF
TRBV29-1	-	TRBJ1-2	-	TGCAGCGTTGGATCAGCCTATGGCTACACCTTC	CSVGSAYGYTF
TRBV7-9	-	TRBJ2-7	-	TGTGCCAGCAGCTTAGGAGGAGGGCGGTCTCCATTCTACGAGCAGTACTTC	CASSLGGGRSPFYEQYF
TRBV6-6	-	TRBJ1-3	-	TGTGCCAGCAGTCGAACCGGGCCAACCTCTGGAAACACCATATATTTT	CASSRTGPTSGNTIYF
TRBV3-1/TRBV3-2	-	TRBJ2-7	-	TGTGCCAGCAGCAGTCCCCCGGGCAGCTCCTACGAGCAGTACTTC	CASSSPPGSSYEQYF
TRBV7-9	few	TRBJ1-5	-	TGTGCCAGCAGCTTAGATCTCGGGACACTCAATCAGCCCCAGCATTTT	CASSLDLGTLNQPQHF
TRBV4-2	-	TRBJ2-1	TRBD2	TGTGCCAGCAGCCAAGAATGGTCCATAAGCGGGAGAGAGAATGAGCAGTTCTTC	CASSQEWSISGRENEQFF
TRBV20-1	-	TRBJ2-3	-	TGCAGTGCCCGGGAAGGGGATACGCAGTATTTT	CSAREGDTQYF
TRBV4-1	once	TRBJ1-1	-	TGCGCCAGCAGCCCGATAGCGGGAACTGAAGCTTTCTTT	CASSPIAGTEAFF
TRBV3-1/TRBV3-2	-	TRBJ2-3	-	TGTGCCAGCTCGGATGTCACTCTAGCGACAGATACGCAGTATTTT	CASSDVTLATDTQYF
TRBV7-6	-	TRBJ2-1	TRBD1	TGTGCCAGCAGCTTACATTTGACAGGGGCGGACAATGAGCAGTTCTTC	CASSLHLTGADNEQFF
TRBV2	-	TRBJ2-2	-	TGTGCCAGCAGTGAATTTGGGGAGCTGTTTTTT	CASSEFGELFF
TRBV21-1	-	TRBJ1-4	-	TGTGCCAGCACCCAGGGAGGGGTGGGTGAAAAACTGTTTTTT	CASTQGGVGEKLFF
TRBV2	-	TRBJ2-1	TRBD1	TGTGCCAGCAGCGTCCGGGACAGAAAAGGGAATGAGCAGTTCTTC	CASSVRDRKGNEQFF
TRBV12-5	once	TRBJ2-1	-	TGTGCTAGTGGTCCCCCTCCAGCGGGGGGACAGGTCGGTGAGCAGTTCTTC	CASGPPPAGGQVGEQFF
TRBV5-1	-	TRBJ2-7	-	TGCGCCAGCAGCCTCGACAGCACCTACGAGCAGTACTTC	CASSLDSTYEQYF
TRBV11-2	-	TRBJ2-2	TRBD2	TGTGCCAGCAGCCGAATTGGACTAGCGGGGACCGGGGAGCTGTTTTTT	CASSRIGLAGTGELFF
TRBV10-1	-	TRBJ1-3	-	TGCGCCAGCAGTGAGCCCCCCCCCAGGGGCCCCGTGGGAAACACCATATATTTT	CASSEPPPRGPVGNTIYF
TRBV25-1	-	TRBJ1-2	-	TGTGCCAGCAGTGAAGCGGGCATCGGCGGCTACACCTTC	CASSEAGIGGYTF
TRBV6-5	-	TRBJ1-1	-	TGTGCCAGCAGTTACTCGACGGCCCCGAACACTGAAGCTTTCTTT	CASSYSTAPNTEAFF
TRBV3-1/TRBV3-2	-	TRBJ2-7	-	TGTGCCAGCAGCCAAGAATCCAGGCTTTACGAGCAGTACTTC	CASSQESRLYEQYF
TRBV2	-	TRBJ1-2	-	TGTGCCAGCAGACGGACAGAATCTAACTATGGCTACACCTTC	CASRRTESNYGYTF
TRBV6-2/TRBV6-3	-	TRBJ2-5	-	TGTGCCAGCAGCGACCGGGACCAGGGTATGTCGGAGACCCAGTACTTC	CASSDRDQGMSETQYF
TRBV4-1	-	TRBJ2-1	-	TGCGCCAGCAGCCAAGCCCCCGGGGGAGGTTCCTACAATGAGCAGTTCTTC	CASSQAPGGGSYNEQFF
TRBV2	-	TRBJ2-3	-	TGTGCCAGCTCCCGAGACGGCGATACGCAGTATTTT	CASSRDGDTQYF
TRBV6-5	-	TRBJ1-1	-	TGTGCCAGCAGTTACTCCCCAGGGGCCTCCTCGGGGGCTTTCTTT	CASSYSPGASSGAFF